This TCR beta chain was documented in a study of T cell responses to AZD1222 COVID-19 vaccine (TCRdb year 2021). Background on the whole study: AZD1222 recipients given second doses at about 4 weeks or at about 12 weeks were pooled, since spike-specific TCR depth and breadth were not found to differ between the two schedules. TCR sequencing covered 230 to 250 trial participants: nearly 210 given two doses of AZD1222 and around 25 given two doses of MenACWY control vaccine. Trial participants were enrolled into age subgroups of 18-55, 56-69 and 70-plus years, which contained approximately 150, 30 and 60 TCR-sequenced participants, respectively.

Details on this clone: It lacks a known antigen. Base quality data are lacking; no much larger clone is found one base away.

The time point label corresponds to: baseline before first vaccination. The vaccinee samples were drawn from two UK trials, COV001 and COV002, one of which was a single-blind randomized controlled phase 2/3 trial testing AZD1222 (ChAdOx1 nCoV-19) in healthy adults. Trial participant PBMC samples were collected at day 0 and day 28 after the second dose for TCRbeta chain sequencing. The CDR3 regions of human TCRbeta chains were analyzed by immunosequencing. On the study's bioinformatics: TCRs in the repertoires were matched against a reference library of SARS-CoV-2-specific TCRs that had been generated with the MIRA antigen-specificity platform. Breadth meant the fraction of unique TCRs that were SARS-CoV-2-associated, whereas depth meant the fraction of total T cells that were SARS-CoV-2-associated. Using the MIRA data, each spike-specific TCR was mapped to the spike region that the TCR reacts to and placed in a CD4 or CD8 class. Log10-transformed breadth and depth values were compared by one-way ANOVA with Sidak's multiple comparisons tests. TCRdb's version of the immuneACCESS table is confined to in-frame rearrangements and falls short of the full clone set. An unresolved V gene accounts for under half of the shortfall where checked; the remainder is of unknown origin. V and J calls and clone size are given by that table; D and trimming were obtained from the DNA. This sample holds roughly 120,000 clones; 89% were observed only once. The ten largest account for 3.5% to 5% of the sample.

The study at large found these results: In the small 56-69-year group, the increase in depth fell short of significance, most likely because of low power. No day 14 peak-response samples were available, so repertoires were characterized only after the peak T cell response. Conclusions about previously exposed vaccinees were limited because only a handful of AZD1222 recipients were SARS-CoV-2 seropositive at baseline. Vaccine-associated CD4 TCRs spanned the whole spike protein, with dominant responses in regions 160-218 and 743-854. Nearly half of unique spike-specific TCRs reportedly recognized epitopes outside regions mutated in the B.1.351 and B.1.1.7 variants. Participants were mostly white British, with more females than males. The authors suggested clonal diversity may have been underestimated. After two AZD1222 doses, spike-specific TCR breadth and depth were significantly higher than at day 0 and than in MenACWY recipients.

This TCR was recovered from an adult in good health. Sample: peripheral blood, taken on day 0 of AZD1222 vaccination.

Here is the DNA: TGTGCCAGCAGCCAAGATTTGGCAGGGGATCAGCCCCAGCATTTT. Protein translation: CASSQDLAGDQPQHF. The chain is encoded by TRBV4-2 joined to TRBJ1-5; TRBD1 could be the D gene, as 6 bases match. Reading the germline V gene gives CDR1 LGHNA and CDR2 YNFKEQ. V loses 0 bases of germline sequence and J loses 5 bases, and the interval between the two ends is 11 bases. Reading from cysteine to phenylalanine, the CDR3 counts 15 amino acids. Left in the record is the CDR3 DNA by itself, 45 bases read in frame from the first base.